This TCR beta chain was obtained from a study of cytotoxic CD8 clonotypes in ibrutinib-treated CLL. Background on the study: Collecting the response samples happened after a median roughly eleven months of treatment, with a range of 6 to 36. General study points: Rare overall, public clonotypes shrank or held steady under therapy. Measured clonality at baseline was greater than in age-matched healthy donors and tracked with circulating CD8+ T-cell counts.

TCRdb's table, derived via immunoSEQ multiplex PCR, lists solely in-frame clones and lacks some. Here the sample spans 130,000 or so clones, roughly 77% being singletons. Trimming stripped 1 base from V and 5 bases from J, with 8 bases between. This CDR3 has 13 residues. Germline loops: CDR1 SGHTA, CDR2 FQGTGA. In the case of this clone: What it binds is not known.

The sample consisted of PBMCs, taken after 12 months of ibrutinib treatment. This receptor was taken from a human donor with chronic lymphocytic leukemia. The chain has TRBV7-3 and TRBJ1-1; possibly TRBD1 for D (6 bases). DNA of the CDR3: TGTGCCAGCAGCTTAAAAGGGGGGACTGAAGCTTTCTTT. Protein sequence: CASSLKGGTEAFF.